A selection of T cell receptor beta chains follows, all from one sample in a study of beta chain features in type 1 diabetes. The repertoire was sequenced with immunoSEQ multiplex PCR; TCRdb's copy has only in-frame clones and lacks some. The repertoire holds under 200,000 clones, with 8% to 8.5% as singletons. Sequenced input: central memory CD4+ T cells from blood. The receptors were sampled from a woman between 18 and 29 years old with type 1 diabetes. CDR3s leave out the opening cysteine and the closing phenylalanine or tryptophan. The order of the fields is J gene, V gene, CDR3 length, clone size, CDR3 protein. Clone size, where shown, is once, few, many, or a class for clones that have expanded.

j_call: TRBJ2-7; v_call: TRBV2; cdr3_length: 10; clone_size: NA; cdr3_aa: ASSVRPYEQY
j_call: TRBJ1-6; v_call: TRBV19; cdr3_length: 13; clone_size: NA; cdr3_aa: ASRDGQGGNSPLH
j_call: TRBJ1-1; v_call: TRBV7-3; cdr3_length: 11; clone_size: few; cdr3_aa: ASSSSGFSEAF
j_call: TRBJ2-7; v_call: TRBV11-2; cdr3_length: 12; clone_size: few; cdr3_aa: ASSSNRGNWEQY
j_call: TRBJ2-2; v_call: TRBV11-1; cdr3_length: 12; clone_size: NA; cdr3_aa: ASSLAPGVGELF
j_call: TRBJ1-1; v_call: TRBV14; cdr3_length: 16; clone_size: few; cdr3_aa: ASSQVPGHSPGNTEAF
j_call: TRBJ2-2; v_call: TRBV11-3; cdr3_length: 11; clone_size: NA; cdr3_aa: ASSLVRTGELF
j_call: TRBJ2-7; v_call: TRBV9; cdr3_length: 12; clone_size: few; cdr3_aa: ASSVALAGDEQY
j_call: TRBJ2-5; v_call: TRBV27; cdr3_length: 11; clone_size: few; cdr3_aa: ASSRQYQETQY
j_call: TRBJ2-3; v_call: TRBV5-1; cdr3_length: 14; clone_size: few; cdr3_aa: ASSLLAGGGADTQY
j_call: TRBJ2-7; v_call: TRBV20-1; cdr3_length: 9; clone_size: many; cdr3_aa: SAPGTYEQY
j_call: TRBJ1-5; v_call: TRBV7-9; cdr3_length: 12; clone_size: few; cdr3_aa: ASSFAGNGQPQH
j_call: TRBJ1-5; v_call: TRBV4-3; cdr3_length: 14; clone_size: few; cdr3_aa: ASSHKYGHSNQPQH
j_call: TRBJ2-4; v_call: TRBV9; cdr3_length: 11; clone_size: NA; cdr3_aa: ASSARGRGVQY
j_call: TRBJ2-7; v_call: TRBV2; cdr3_length: 13; clone_size: NA; cdr3_aa: ASSRTIPTTGEQY
j_call: TRBJ2-1; v_call: TRBV19; cdr3_length: 14; clone_size: NA; cdr3_aa: ASGKSNSGSNNEQF
j_call: TRBJ2-2; v_call: TRBV5-1; cdr3_length: 13; clone_size: NA; cdr3_aa: ASSLQGATTGELF
j_call: TRBJ1-5; v_call: TRBV28; cdr3_length: 12; clone_size: NA; cdr3_aa: ASSTGLINQPQH
j_call: TRBJ2-2; v_call: TRBV18; cdr3_length: 11; clone_size: few; cdr3_aa: ASSPTSAGELF
j_call: TRBJ1-5; v_call: TRBV7-2; cdr3_length: 11; clone_size: few; cdr3_aa: ASSLEGSQPQH
j_call: TRBJ2-7; v_call: TRBV18; cdr3_length: 12; clone_size: NA; cdr3_aa: ASSPDSVRDEQY
j_call: TRBJ2-4; v_call: TRBV7-2; cdr3_length: 13; clone_size: few; cdr3_aa: ASSRGGWAKNIQY
j_call: TRBJ2-7; v_call: TRBV23-1; cdr3_length: 11; clone_size: NA; cdr3_aa: ASRDRGLSEQY
j_call: TRBJ2-7; v_call: TRBV10-3; cdr3_length: 13; clone_size: NA; cdr3_aa: AISDLQATVIEQY
j_call: TRBJ1-4; v_call: TRBV7-9; cdr3_length: 12; clone_size: few; cdr3_aa: ASSRGQGGEKLF
j_call: TRBJ2-1; v_call: TRBV29-1; cdr3_length: 11; clone_size: many; cdr3_aa: SGESGSLYEQF
j_call: TRBJ2-7; v_call: TRBV29-1; cdr3_length: 12; clone_size: few; cdr3_aa: SVAEQGAPNEQY
j_call: TRBJ2-3; v_call: TRBV4-1; cdr3_length: 13; clone_size: many; cdr3_aa: ASSLLAGGTDTQY
j_call: TRBJ1-4; v_call: TRBV5-1; cdr3_length: 13; clone_size: NA; cdr3_aa: ASSLGLARGEKLF
j_call: TRBJ1-2; v_call: TRBV14; cdr3_length: 11; clone_size: NA; cdr3_aa: ASSRADRLIWT
j_call: TRBJ1-2; v_call: TRBV7-2; cdr3_length: 11; clone_size: NA; cdr3_aa: ASSSLGGYGYT
j_call: TRBJ2-1; v_call: TRBV11-2; cdr3_length: 14; clone_size: few; cdr3_aa: ASSAIAGGTYNEQF
j_call: TRBJ2-7; v_call: TRBV7-2; cdr3_length: 14; clone_size: NA; cdr3_aa: ASSRGAGGISYEQY
j_call: TRBJ1-1; v_call: TRBV7-9; cdr3_length: 13; clone_size: few; cdr3_aa: ASSPGTGVTTEAF
j_call: TRBJ2-3; v_call: TRBV2; cdr3_length: 15; clone_size: few; cdr3_aa: ASSVTPETSGTDTQY
j_call: TRBJ2-7; v_call: TRBV7-2; cdr3_length: 11; clone_size: few; cdr3_aa: ASSLVQGGEQY
j_call: TRBJ2-5; v_call: TRBV7-2; cdr3_length: 10; clone_size: NA; cdr3_aa: ASSPAGETQY
j_call: TRBJ1-2; v_call: TRBV29-1; cdr3_length: 10; clone_size: many; cdr3_aa: SVEAGTWGYT
j_call: TRBJ2-7; v_call: TRBV11-3; cdr3_length: 13; clone_size: NA; cdr3_aa: ASSSSSGGRPVQY
j_call: TRBJ2-7; v_call: TRBV7-9; cdr3_length: 12; clone_size: few; cdr3_aa: ASSVGGGSYEQY
j_call: TRBJ1-2; v_call: TRBV28; cdr3_length: 12; clone_size: NA; cdr3_aa: ASSLSGRNYGYT
j_call: TRBJ2-5; v_call: TRBV21-1; cdr3_length: 9; clone_size: NA; cdr3_aa: ASSPEETQY
j_call: TRBJ1-1; v_call: TRBV11-3; cdr3_length: 11; clone_size: NA; cdr3_aa: ASSDRLNTEAF
j_call: TRBJ2-7; v_call: TRBV28; cdr3_length: 12; clone_size: few; cdr3_aa: ASSTTSGAYEQY
j_call: TRBJ2-7; v_call: TRBV4-3; cdr3_length: 17; clone_size: few; cdr3_aa: ASSHGAGLAASSSYEQY
j_call: TRBJ2-7; v_call: TRBV7-2; cdr3_length: 10; clone_size: few; cdr3_aa: ASSPPSYEQY
j_call: TRBJ2-3; v_call: TRBV4-1; cdr3_length: 15; clone_size: few; cdr3_aa: ASSRAGLAGGSDTQY
j_call: TRBJ2-1; v_call: TRBV4-2; cdr3_length: 14; clone_size: few; cdr3_aa: ASSQASGRGYNEQF